These T cell receptor beta chains were read from a single sample in a study of early T cells in non-severe SARS-CoV-2 infection. TCRdb fed the 5' RACE reads into MiXCR, producing one record per CDR3 protein. The table records about 26,000 distinct CDR3 sequences, approximately 4.8% of them present only once. Sequenced input: whole blood. These receptors were taken from an adult who was a healthcare worker with PCR-confirmed SARS-CoV-2 infection or an uninfected control (not recorded which). Both conserved end residues are part of each CDR3. The D gene is left open where the match is weak. The size entry is marked missing in some rows and otherwise reads once, few, many or a size class.

D gene,clone size,J gene,V gene,CDR3 DNA,CDR3 protein
.,many,TRBJ2-3,TRBV5-4,TGTGCCAGCAGCTTAGGGGTTAATACGCAGTATTTT,CASSLGVNTQYF
.,many,TRBJ2-1,TRBV12-3/TRBV12-4,TGTGCCAGCAGTTTATCCCCTGCTGAGCAGTTCTTC,CASSLSPAEQFF
TRBD1,many,TRBJ1-5,TRBV18,TGTGCCAGCTCACCAGGGACAGCTAGCAATCAGCCCCAGCATTTT,CASSPGTASNQPQHF
TRBD1,medium-sized,TRBJ1-6,TRBV20-1,TGCAGTGCTACGACAGGGGCCCCCTATAATTCACCCCTCCACTTT,CSATTGAPYNSPLHF
TRBD2,.,TRBJ2-4,TRBV15,TGTGCCACCAGCTCCCGGGGGGGAGCCAAAAACATTCAGTACTTC,CATSSRGGAKNIQYF
.,many,TRBJ1-5,TRBV20-1,TGCAGTGCTAGAGATAATAGCAATCAGCCCCAGCATTTT,CSARDNSNQPQHF
.,.,TRBJ2-7,TRBV4-2,TGTGCCAGCAGCCAAGAACCGCACAGCTCCTACGAGCAGTACTTC,CASSQEPHSSYEQYF
TRBD2,.,TRBJ2-7,TRBV28,TGTGCCAGCAAGATTAGCGGGGGGGACTACGAGCAGTACTTC,CASKISGGDYEQYF
.,many,TRBJ2-5,TRBV7-9,TGTGCCAGCGAGGGGGAATTCCAAGAGACCCAGTACTTC,CASEGEFQETQYF
.,many,TRBJ1-2,TRBV20-1,TGCAGTGCTAGCCGGGGCCCCGCCAACTATGGCTACACCTTC,CSASRGPANYGYTF
.,once,TRBJ1-2,TRBV25-1,TGTGCCAGCAGTGAATGGGTAGCGGGGGATGGCTACACCTTC,CASSEWVAGDGYTF
.,many,TRBJ1-4,TRBV7-6,TGTGCCAGCAGCCCTAGGACCAATGAAAAACTGTTTTTT,CASSPRTNEKLFF
.,many,TRBJ1-4,TRBV12-3/TRBV12-4,TGTGCCAGCAGTCCGTCCGGGACCCCTCGTGAAAAACTGTTTTTT,CASSPSGTPREKLFF
TRBD2,medium-sized,TRBJ2-3,TRBV11-2,TGTGCCAGCAGCGCCCAACTAGCGGGGGGTACAGATACGCAGTATTTT,CASSAQLAGGTDTQYF
.,.,TRBJ2-3,TRBV7-2,TGTGCCAGCAGCTTAGGAGGTTTCGCCACAGATACGCAGTATTTT,CASSLGGFATDTQYF
.,many,TRBJ2-3,TRBV3-1,TGTGCCAGCAGCCAGGCCGGTAGGGAGGCGGTCGCAGATACGCAGTATTTT,CASSQAGREAVADTQYF
.,many,TRBJ1-2,TRBV12-3/TRBV12-4,TGTGCCAGCAGTTCCCGGACAGCTAACTATGGCTACACCTTC,CASSSRTANYGYTF
.,many,TRBJ2-4,TRBV28,TGTGCCAGCAGTTCCACATCCATTCAGTACTTC,CASSSTSIQYF
.,many,TRBJ2-5,TRBV7-7,TGTGCCAGCAGCTTAGAAGGGAGCGGGGAGACCCAGTACTTC,CASSLEGSGETQYF
.,many,TRBJ2-7,TRBV4-3,TGCGCCAGCAGCCAAGATTTGTCGGGGACCGAGCAGTACTTC,CASSQDLSGTEQYF
.,many,TRBJ2-1,TRBV29-1,TGCAGCGTTACTAAGGACAGAGGCTACAATGAGCAGTTCTTC,CSVTKDRGYNEQFF
.,many,TRBJ1-5,TRBV5-1,TGCGCCAGCAGCCCGGACAGTCGTGATCAGCCCCAGCATTTT,CASSPDSRDQPQHF
.,many,TRBJ1-5,TRBV18,TGTGCCAGCTCACCCGACAGGAATCAGCCCCAGCATTTT,CASSPDRNQPQHF
.,medium-sized,TRBJ2-1,TRBV12-3/TRBV12-4,TGTGCCAGCAGTTTATACAATGAGCAGTTCTTC,CASSLYNEQFF
.,.,TRBJ1-1,TRBV3-1,TGTGCCAGCAGCCACAATGGACAAACCCGGATGAACACTGAAGCTTTCTTT,CASSHNGQTRMNTEAFF
TRBD2,many,TRBJ2-7,TRBV28,TGTGCCAGCAGTAGCGGGGGGGCCTCCGAGCAGTACTTC,CASSSGGASEQYF
.,many,TRBJ2-2,TRBV7-2,TGTGCCAGCAGCTTATTAAATGCCGGGGAGCTGTTTTTT,CASSLLNAGELFF
.,many,TRBJ1-1,TRBV4-3,TGCGCCAGCAGCCAAGAGCCCCTCTTCCAGGGGAGAGGTGACACTGAAGCTTTCTTT,CASSQEPLFQGRGDTEAFF
.,many,TRBJ1-4,TRBV6-1,TGTGCCAGCAGCCCATCACGAAAGGCAACTAATGAAAAACTGTTTTTT,CASSPSRKATNEKLFF
.,many,TRBJ2-2,TRBV6-5,TGTGCCAGCAGCGTTACTCAACAGGTCAACACCGGGGAGCTGTTTTTT,CASSVTQQVNTGELFF
.,many,TRBJ2-3,TRBV10-3,TGTGCCATCAGTACAGGGACCGATACGCAGTATTTT,CAISTGTDTQYF
.,many,TRBJ2-3,TRBV9,TGTGCCAGCAGCGTATCTCCAGGTAGCACAGATACGCAGTATTTT,CASSVSPGSTDTQYF
TRBD1,many,TRBJ1-1,TRBV4-2,TGTGCCAGCAGCCAGGGCGGACAGGCGCGCATGAACACTGAAGCTTTCTTT,CASSQGGQARMNTEAFF